This record covers a single TCR beta chain. This sample is part of a study of T cells in Graves' hyperthyroidism and ophthalmopathy. Amplification of TCR beta CDR3 regions used RNA as the template. The HTBI primer set drove a first-round RT-PCR of the TCR CDR3. TCRdb re-analysed the multiplex PCR reads in MiXCR, keeping a single row per CDR3 protein. The sample includes 640,000 or so distinct CDR3 sequences, around 14% of them seen just once. Germline loops: CDR1 LGHNA, CDR2 YNFKEQ. This CDR3 has 17 residues. V gave up 0 bases and J gave up 3 bases; unmatched junction bases: 10. Ophthalmopathy in the patients scored at least 3 on Clinical Activity Score and at least 4 on NOSPECS grade, lasting under 3 months. Uncontrolled infection, other autoimmune disease, pregnancy and lactation each barred patients from inclusion.

This sequence joins TRBV4-2 and TRBJ1-1; TRBD1 agrees at 7 bases. The clonotype comes from a woman under 30 with Graves' ophthalmopathy. The sequenced sample consisted of blood. CDR3 DNA sequence: TGTGCCAGCAGCCAAGATCAGGGACAGAAGAGGGACACTGAAGCTTTCTTT. Protein sequence: CASSQDQGQKRDTEAFF.